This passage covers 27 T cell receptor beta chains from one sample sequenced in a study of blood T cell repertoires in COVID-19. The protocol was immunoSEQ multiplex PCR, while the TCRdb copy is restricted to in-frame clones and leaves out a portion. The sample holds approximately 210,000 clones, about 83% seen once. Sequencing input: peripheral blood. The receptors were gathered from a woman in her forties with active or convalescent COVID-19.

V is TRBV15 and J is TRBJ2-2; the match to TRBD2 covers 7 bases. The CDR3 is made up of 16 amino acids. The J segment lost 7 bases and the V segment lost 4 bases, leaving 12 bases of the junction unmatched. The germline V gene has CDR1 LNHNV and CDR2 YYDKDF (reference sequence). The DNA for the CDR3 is TGTGCCACCAGCACTGCGTGGGGGGGAGGCGACGGGGAGCTGTTTTTT. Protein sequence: CATSTAWGGGDGELFF. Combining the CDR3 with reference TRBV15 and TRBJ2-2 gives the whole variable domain DAMVIQNPRYQVTQFGKPVTLSCSQTLNHNVMYWYQQKSSQAPKLLFHYYDKDFNNEADTPDNFQSRRPNTSFCFLDIRSPGLGDTAMYLCATSTAWGGGDGELFFGEGSRLTVL.

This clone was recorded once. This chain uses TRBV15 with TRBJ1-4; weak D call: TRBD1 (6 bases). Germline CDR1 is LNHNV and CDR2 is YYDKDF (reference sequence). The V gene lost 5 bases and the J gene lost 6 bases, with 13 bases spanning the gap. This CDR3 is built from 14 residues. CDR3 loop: CATSVRGWDEKLFF. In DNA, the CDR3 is TGTGCCACCAGCGTGAGGGGGTGGGATGAAAAACTGTTTTTT.

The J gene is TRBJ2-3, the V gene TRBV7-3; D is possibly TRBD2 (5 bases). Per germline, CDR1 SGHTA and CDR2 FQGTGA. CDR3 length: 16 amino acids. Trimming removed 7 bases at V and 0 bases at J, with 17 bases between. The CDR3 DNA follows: TGTGCCAGCACCGGATTGGGGAGAACTAGCACAGATACGCAGTATTTT. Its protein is CASTGLGRTSTDTQYF.

DNA of the CDR3: TGTGCCTGGAGTGCCCCGGGACTAGCGGACAATGAGCAGTTCTTC. This encodes CAWSAPGLADNEQFF. The J gene is TRBJ2-1, the V gene TRBV30; 11 bases line up with TRBD2. CDR1 and CDR2 from the germline V gene are GTSNPN and SVGIG (reference sequence). V lost 1 base to trimming and J lost 5 bases; unmatched junction nucleotides: 4. The CDR3 extends over 15 amino acids.

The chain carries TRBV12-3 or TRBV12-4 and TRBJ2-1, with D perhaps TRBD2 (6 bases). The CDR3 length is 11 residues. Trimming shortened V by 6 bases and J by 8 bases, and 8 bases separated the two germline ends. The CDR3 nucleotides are TGTGCCAGCAGCCGACTAGATGAGCAGTTCTTC. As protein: CASSRLDEQFF.

The CDR3 region has the DNA TGTGCCAGCAGCCTAGACTTTATGAACACTGAAGCTTTCTTT. This encodes CASSLDFMNTEAFF. The chain employs TRBV28 and TRBJ1-1; no firm D call. The germline gives CDR1 MDHEN, CDR2 SYDVKM. The CDR3 has 14 residues. The germline V and J ends were trimmed by 6 bases and 0 bases, with 11 bases remaining between them.

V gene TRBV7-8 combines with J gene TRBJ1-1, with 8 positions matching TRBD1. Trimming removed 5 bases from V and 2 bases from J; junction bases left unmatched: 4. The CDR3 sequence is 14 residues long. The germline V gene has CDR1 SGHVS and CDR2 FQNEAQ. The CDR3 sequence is CASSPGQGNTEAFF. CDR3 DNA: TGTGCCAGCAGCCCCGGACAGGGCAACACTGAAGCTTTCTTT.

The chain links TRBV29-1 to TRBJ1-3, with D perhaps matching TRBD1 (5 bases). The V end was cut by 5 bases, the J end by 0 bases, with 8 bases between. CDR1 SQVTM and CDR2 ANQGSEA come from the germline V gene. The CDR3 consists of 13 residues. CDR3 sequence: CSVHTGSGNTIYF. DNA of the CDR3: TGCAGCGTTCACACAGGCTCTGGAAACACCATATATTTT.

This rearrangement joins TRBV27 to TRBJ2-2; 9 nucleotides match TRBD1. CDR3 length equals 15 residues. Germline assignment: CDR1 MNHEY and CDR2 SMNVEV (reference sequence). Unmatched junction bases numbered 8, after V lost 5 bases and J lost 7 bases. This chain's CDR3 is CASSTDRGVVGELFF. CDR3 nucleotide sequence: TGTGCCAGCAGTACGGACAGGGGTGTTGTCGGGGAGCTGTTTTTT.

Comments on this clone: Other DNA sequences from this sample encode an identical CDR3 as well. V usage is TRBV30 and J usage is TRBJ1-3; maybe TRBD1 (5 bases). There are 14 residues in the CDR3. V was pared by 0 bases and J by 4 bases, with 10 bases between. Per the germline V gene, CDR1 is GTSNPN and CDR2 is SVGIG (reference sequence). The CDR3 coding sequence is TGTGCCTGGAGTGTACCAGGGTCGGGAAACACCATATATTTT. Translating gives CAWSVPGSGNTIYF.

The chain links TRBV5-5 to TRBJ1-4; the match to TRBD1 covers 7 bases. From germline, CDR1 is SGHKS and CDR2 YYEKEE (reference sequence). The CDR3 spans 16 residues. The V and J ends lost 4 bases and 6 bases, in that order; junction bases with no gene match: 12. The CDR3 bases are TGTGCCAGCAGCCTAGCCTCCGGGACAGTAGATGAAAAACTGTTTTTT. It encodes CASSLASGTVDEKLFF.

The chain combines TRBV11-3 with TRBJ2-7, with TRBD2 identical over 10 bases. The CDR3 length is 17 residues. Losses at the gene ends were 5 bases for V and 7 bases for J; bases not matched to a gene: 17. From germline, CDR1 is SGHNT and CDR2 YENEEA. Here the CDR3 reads CASSGEIASGRLGEQYF. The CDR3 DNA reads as TGTGCCAGCAGCGGAGAAATCGCTAGCGGGAGACTGGGAGAGCAGTACTTC.

CDR3 nucleotides: TGTGCCAGCAGTCCCAGGGTTCGCTACAATGAGCAGTTCTTC. Protein sequence: CASSPRVRYNEQFF. This chain links TRBV27 with TRBJ2-1; D is perhaps TRBD1 (5 bases). The CDR3 totals 14 residues. V shed 5 bases and J shed 3 bases, with 11 bases lying between them. CDR1 is MNHEY, CDR2 SMNVEV, per germline (reference sequence).

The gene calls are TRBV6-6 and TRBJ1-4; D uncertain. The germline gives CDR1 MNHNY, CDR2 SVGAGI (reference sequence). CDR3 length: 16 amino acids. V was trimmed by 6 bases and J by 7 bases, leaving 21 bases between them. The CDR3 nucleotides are TGTGCCAGCAGAAAGCGCCGGGCCCGAGGGAGTGAAAAACTGTTTTTT. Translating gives CASRKRRARGSEKLFF.

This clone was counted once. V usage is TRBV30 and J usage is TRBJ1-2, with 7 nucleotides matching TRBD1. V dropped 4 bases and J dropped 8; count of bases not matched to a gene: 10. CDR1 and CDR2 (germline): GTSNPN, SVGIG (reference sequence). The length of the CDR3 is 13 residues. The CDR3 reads CAWTLQGIGGYTF. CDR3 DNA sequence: TGTGCCTGGACCCTACAGGGGATCGGGGGCTACACCTTC.

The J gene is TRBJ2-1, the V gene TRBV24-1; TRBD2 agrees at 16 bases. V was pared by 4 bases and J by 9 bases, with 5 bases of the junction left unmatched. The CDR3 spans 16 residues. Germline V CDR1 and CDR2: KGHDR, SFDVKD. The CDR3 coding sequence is TGTGCCACCAGTGAACCGGGACTAGCGGGAGGGGGTGAGCAGTTCTTC. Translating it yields CATSEPGLAGGGEQFF.

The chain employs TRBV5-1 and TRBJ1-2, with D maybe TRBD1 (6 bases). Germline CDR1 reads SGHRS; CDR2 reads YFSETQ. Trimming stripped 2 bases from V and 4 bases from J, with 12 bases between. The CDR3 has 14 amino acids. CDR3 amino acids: CASSFPGQSYGYTF. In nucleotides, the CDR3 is TGCGCCAGCAGCTTCCCTGGACAGAGCTATGGCTACACCTTC.

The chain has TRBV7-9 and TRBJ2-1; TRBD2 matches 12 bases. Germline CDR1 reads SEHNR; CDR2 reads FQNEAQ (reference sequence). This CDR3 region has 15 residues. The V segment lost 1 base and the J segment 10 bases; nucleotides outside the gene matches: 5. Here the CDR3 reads CASSLVITSGREQFF. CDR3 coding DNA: TGTGCCAGCAGCTTAGTTATAACTAGCGGGAGGGAGCAGTTCTTC.

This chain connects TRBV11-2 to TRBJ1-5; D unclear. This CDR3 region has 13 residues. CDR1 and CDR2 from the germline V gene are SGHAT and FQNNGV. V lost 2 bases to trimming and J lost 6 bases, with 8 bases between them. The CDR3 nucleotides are TGTGCCAGCAGCTTATACCCCGGTCAGCCCCAGCATTTT. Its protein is CASSLYPGQPQHF. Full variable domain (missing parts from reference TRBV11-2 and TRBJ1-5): EAGVAQSPRYKIIEKRQSVAFWCNPISGHATLYWYQQILGQGPKLLIQFQNNGVVDDSQLPKDRFSAERLKGVDSTLKIQPAKLEDSAVYLCASSLYPGQPQHFGDGTRLSIL.

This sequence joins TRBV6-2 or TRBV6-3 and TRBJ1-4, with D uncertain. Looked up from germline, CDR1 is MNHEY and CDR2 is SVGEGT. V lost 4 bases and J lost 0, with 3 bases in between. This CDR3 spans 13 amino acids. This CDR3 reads CASSSATNEKLFF. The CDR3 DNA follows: TGTGCCAGCAGTTCCGCAACTAATGAAAAACTGTTTTTT.

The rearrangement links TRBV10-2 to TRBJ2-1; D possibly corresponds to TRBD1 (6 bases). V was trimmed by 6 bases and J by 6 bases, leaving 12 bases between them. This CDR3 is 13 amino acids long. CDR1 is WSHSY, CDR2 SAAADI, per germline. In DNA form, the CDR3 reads TGCGCCAGCAGGGGGGCCTCGGGCAATGAGCAGTTCTTC. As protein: CASRGASGNEQFF.

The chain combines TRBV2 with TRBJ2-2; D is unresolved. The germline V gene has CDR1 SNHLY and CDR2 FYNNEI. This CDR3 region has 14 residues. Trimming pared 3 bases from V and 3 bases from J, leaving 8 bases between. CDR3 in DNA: TGTGCCAGCAGTGAGTTTCTCTACACCGGGGAGCTGTTTTTT. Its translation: CASSEFLYTGELFF.

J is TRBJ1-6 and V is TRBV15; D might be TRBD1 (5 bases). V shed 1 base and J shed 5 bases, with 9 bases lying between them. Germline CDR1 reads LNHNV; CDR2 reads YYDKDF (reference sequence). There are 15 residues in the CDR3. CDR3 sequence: CATSRVSGNNSPLHF. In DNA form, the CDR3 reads TGTGCCACCAGCAGAGTATCAGGGAATAATTCACCCCTCCACTTT.

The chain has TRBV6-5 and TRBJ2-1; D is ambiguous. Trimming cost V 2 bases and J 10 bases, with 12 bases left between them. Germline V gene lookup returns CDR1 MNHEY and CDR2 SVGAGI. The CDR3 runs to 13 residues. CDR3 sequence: CASSYLQVHEQFF. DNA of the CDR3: TGTGCCAGCAGTTACCTTCAGGTCCACGAGCAGTTCTTC.

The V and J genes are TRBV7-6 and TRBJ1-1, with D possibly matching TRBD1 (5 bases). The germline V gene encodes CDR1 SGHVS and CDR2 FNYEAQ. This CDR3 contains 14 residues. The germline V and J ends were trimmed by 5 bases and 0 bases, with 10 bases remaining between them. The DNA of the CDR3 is TGTGCCAGCAGCCCAGGACACCTGAACACTGAAGCTTTCTTT. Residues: CASSPGHLNTEAFF.

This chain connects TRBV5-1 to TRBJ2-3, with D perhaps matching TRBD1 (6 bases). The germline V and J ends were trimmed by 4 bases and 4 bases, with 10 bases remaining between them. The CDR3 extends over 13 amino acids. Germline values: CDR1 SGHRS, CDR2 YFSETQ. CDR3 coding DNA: TGCGCCAGCAGCCTACAGGGAGCAGATACGCAGTATTTT. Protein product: CASSLQGADTQYF.

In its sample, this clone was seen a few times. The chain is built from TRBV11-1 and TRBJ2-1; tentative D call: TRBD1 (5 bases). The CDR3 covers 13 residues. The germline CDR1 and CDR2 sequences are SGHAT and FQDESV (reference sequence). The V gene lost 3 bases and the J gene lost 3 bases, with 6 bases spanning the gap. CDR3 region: CASSFDSYNEQFF. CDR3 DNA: TGTGCCAGCAGCTTTGACAGCTACAATGAGCAGTTCTTC.